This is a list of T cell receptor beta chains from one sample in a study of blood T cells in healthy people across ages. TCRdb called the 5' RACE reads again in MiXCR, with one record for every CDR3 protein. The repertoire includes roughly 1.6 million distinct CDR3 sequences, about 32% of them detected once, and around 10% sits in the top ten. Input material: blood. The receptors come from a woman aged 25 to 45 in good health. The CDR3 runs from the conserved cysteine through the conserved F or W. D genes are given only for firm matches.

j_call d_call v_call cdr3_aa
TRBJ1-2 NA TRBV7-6 CAKPRRLGGYTF
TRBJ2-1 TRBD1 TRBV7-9 CASSTGQYNEQFF
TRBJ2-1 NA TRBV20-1 CSAAAGNYNEQFF
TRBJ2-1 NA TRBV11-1 CASSPPNWDFQFF
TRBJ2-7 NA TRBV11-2 CASSLAFPSSYEQYF
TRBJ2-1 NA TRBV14 CASSQLRPGAYNEQFF
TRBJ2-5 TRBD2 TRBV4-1 CSSSRGTSGGRYQETQYF
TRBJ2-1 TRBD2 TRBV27 CASSRLAGVAYNEQFF
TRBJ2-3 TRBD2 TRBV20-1 CSARLAGAEADTQYF
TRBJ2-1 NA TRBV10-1 CASSDGGRRFDEQFF
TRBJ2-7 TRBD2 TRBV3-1 CASSLSTSGSAYEQYF
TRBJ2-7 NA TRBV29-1 CSVESGVSYEQYF
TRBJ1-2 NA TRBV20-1 CSARALGEGAPNYGYTF
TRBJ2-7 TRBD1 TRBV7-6 CASSVTGGAYEQYF
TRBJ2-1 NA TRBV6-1 CASSPTVSSYNEQFF
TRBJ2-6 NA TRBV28 CASNTNPNVLTF
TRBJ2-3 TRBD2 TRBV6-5 CASRRTSGAGDTQYF
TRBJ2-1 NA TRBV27 CASSPGTFGHNEQFF
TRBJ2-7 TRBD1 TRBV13 CASSFVGQGDYEQYF
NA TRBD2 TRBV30 CARTPAGGIYNEQYF
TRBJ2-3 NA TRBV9 CASSVGRASTDTQYF
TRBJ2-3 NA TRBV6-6 CASSSPDRDTQYF
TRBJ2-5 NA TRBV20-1 CSARDRRGYGPTGRQYF
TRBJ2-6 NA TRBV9 CASSVAIEGRGAGANVLTF
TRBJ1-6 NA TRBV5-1 CASSRTGPQDSPLHF
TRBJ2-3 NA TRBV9 CASSALAYLGGTQYF
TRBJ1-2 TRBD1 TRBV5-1 CASSLGRGLEANYGYTF
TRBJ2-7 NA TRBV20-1 CSAIDRQKFAYEQYF
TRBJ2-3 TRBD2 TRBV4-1 CASSQVFRRAGGLTDTQYF
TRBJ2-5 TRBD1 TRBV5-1 CASSLERGRNQETQYF
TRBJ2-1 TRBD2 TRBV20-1 CSARLAGGIYEQFF
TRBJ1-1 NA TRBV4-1 CASSQVGGVSTEAFF
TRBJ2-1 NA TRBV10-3 CAISESWSLSSYNEQFF
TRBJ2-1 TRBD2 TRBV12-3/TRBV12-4 CASSTGTSGANEQFF
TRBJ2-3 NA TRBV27 CASSTDGGWADTQYF
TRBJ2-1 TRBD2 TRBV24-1 CATSDLRSSGRDEQFF
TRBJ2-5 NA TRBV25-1 CASSEWETQYF
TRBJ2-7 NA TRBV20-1 CSARDPLRQDPSYEQYF
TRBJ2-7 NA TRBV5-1 CASRHAGTNSYEQYF
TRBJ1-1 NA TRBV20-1 CSPVDREPTEAFF
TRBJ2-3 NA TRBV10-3 CAISVPGADTQYF